These T cell receptor beta chains were read from a single sample in a study of long-term antiretroviral therapy in people with HIV. Sequencing was performed with immunoSEQ multiplex PCR; in TCRdb, only in-frame clones are kept and a portion is missing. The sample includes 17,000 or so clones, more than 80% of them seen just once. The sample was unsorted PBMCs, taken 0.3 years after starting antiretroviral therapy. These receptors were obtained from a young man with HIV. The CDR3 runs from the conserved cysteine through the conserved F or W. D genes are given only for firm matches. Size tells how often a clone was seen (once, few, many) or the class of an expanded clone, and some rows leave it out.

TRBV27	15	TRBJ2-2	.	TRBD1	TGTGCCAGCAGTTTACTCGGGACAGGGCCCGGGGAGCTGTTTTTT	CASSLLGTGPGELFF
TRBV29-1	20	TRBJ1-1	.	.	TGCAGCGCTCGGGGTGTGGGGGCGGTGACCTGGAACACTCGGGACACTGAAGCTTTCTTT	CSARGVGAVTWNTRDTEAFF
TRBV19	15	TRBJ2-6	.	.	TGTGCCAGTAGTATTCCCCGCTCTGGGGCCAACGTCCTGACTTTC	CASSIPRSGANVLTF
TRBV4-1	16	TRBJ2-2	.	TRBD2	TGCGCCAGCAGCCAAGCTCTAGCGGGGGATACCGGGGAGCTGTTTTTT	CASSQALAGDTGELFF
TRBV6-5	16	TRBJ1-2	.	.	TGTGCCAGCAGTTACTCAACAGAACTGGGGCTCTATGGCTACACCTTC	CASSYSTELGLYGYTF
TRBV7-9	19	TRBJ1-4	.	TRBD1	TGTGCCAGCAGCTTATGGTGGGGACAGGGAACTCAACTAGGTGAAAAACTGTTTTTT	CASSLWWGQGTQLGEKLFF
TRBV18	15	TRBJ2-2	.	.	TGTGCCAGCTCACCGCCGGGACTCCTCACCGGGGAGCTGTTTTTT	CASSPPGLLTGELFF
TRBV6-5	14	TRBJ1-1	.	.	TGTGCCAGCAGTCCACTACTCGAGGGGACTGAAGCTTTCTTT	CASSPLLEGTEAFF
TRBV5-1	15	TRBJ2-3	.	.	TGCGCCAGCAGCTTGGCTAGCCCCAGCACAGATACGCAGTATTTT	CASSLASPSTDTQYF
TRBV5-1	19	TRBJ1-1	.	TRBD1	TGCGCCAGCAGCTCCGAAGCAGGGGGCGCGGTTTTCTGGAGCACTGAAGCTTTCTTT	CASSSEAGGAVFWSTEAFF
TRBV25-1	13	TRBJ1-1	.	TRBD1	TGTGCCAGCACCGGACAGGGTTACACTGAAGCTTTCTTT	CASTGQGYTEAFF
TRBV2	13	TRBJ1-5	few	.	TGTGCCAGCAGTGAGAACGGGAATCAGCCCCAGCATTTT	CASSENGNQPQHF
TRBV15	13	TRBJ1-5	few	.	TGTGCCACCAGCAACCGGGCCGATCAGCCCCAGCATTTT	CATSNRADQPQHF
TRBV7-3	15	TRBJ2-3	large	.	TGTGCCAGCAGCCGTCTAGCGAAGAGCACAGATACGCAGTATTTT	CASSRLAKSTDTQYF